This T cell receptor (beta chain) comes out of a study of blood T cell dynamics during melanoma immunotherapy. Profiling relied on immunoSEQ multiplex PCR, and the TCRdb table lists in-frame clones only, not all of them. The sample records 13,000 to 15,000 clones, about 90% being singletons. This CDR3 spans 16 amino acids. CDR1 is ENHRY and CDR2 is SYGVKD in the germline V gene. The V segment lost 6 bases and the J segment 3 bases; nucleotides outside the gene matches: 11. Time point in this sample: week 3, after first cycle of checkpoint inhibitor. The chain carries TRBV10-3 and TRBJ2-3; 8 bases agree with TRBD1. The receptor comes from a human donor with melanoma. The sample here was blood, taken from a patient treated with checkpoint blockade. In DNA form, the CDR3 reads TGTGCCATCAGCTCAGGGGGCAACGGAGCTACAGATACGCAGTATTTT. Its translation: CAISSGGNGATDTQYF.